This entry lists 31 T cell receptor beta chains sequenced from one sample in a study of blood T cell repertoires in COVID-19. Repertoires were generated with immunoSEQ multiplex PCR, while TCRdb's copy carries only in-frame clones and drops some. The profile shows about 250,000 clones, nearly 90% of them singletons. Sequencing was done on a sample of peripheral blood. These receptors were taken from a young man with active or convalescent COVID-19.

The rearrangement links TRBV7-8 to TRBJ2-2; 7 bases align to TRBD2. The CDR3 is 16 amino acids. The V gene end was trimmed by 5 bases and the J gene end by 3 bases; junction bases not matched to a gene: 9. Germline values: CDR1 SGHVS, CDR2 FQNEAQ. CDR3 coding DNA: TGTGCCAGCAGCCCACGTCGGGGGGTAGACACCGGGGAGCTGTTTTTT. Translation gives CASSPRRGVDTGELFF.

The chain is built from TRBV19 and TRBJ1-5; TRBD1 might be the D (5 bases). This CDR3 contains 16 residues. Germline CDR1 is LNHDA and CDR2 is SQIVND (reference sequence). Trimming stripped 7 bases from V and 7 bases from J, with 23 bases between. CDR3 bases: TGTGCCAGTACCAGTATGGGGGAGGGGATAGGGCAGCCCCAGCATTTT. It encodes CASTSMGEGIGQPQHF.

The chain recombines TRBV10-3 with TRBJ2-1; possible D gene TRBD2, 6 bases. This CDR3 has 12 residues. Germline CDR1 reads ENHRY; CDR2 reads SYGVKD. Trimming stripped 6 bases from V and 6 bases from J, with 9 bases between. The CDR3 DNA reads TGTGCCATCAGCCGGGAGCTCAATGAGCAGTTCTTC. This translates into CAISRELNEQFF.

CDR3 loop: CASSLSLRSSYEQYF. The CDR3 bases are TGTGCCAGCAGTTTGAGTCTGAGGAGCTCCTACGAGCAGTACTTC. The genes are TRBV27 and TRBJ2-7; D gene unclear. Trimming shortened V by 3 bases and J by 0 bases, and 12 bases separated the two germline ends. In germline, CDR1 is MNHEY, CDR2 SMNVEV (reference sequence). The CDR3 consists of 15 residues.

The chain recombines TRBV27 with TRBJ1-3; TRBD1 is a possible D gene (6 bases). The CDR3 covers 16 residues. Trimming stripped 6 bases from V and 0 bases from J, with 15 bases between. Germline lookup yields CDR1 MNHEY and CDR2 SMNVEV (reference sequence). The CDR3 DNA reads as TGTGCCAGCAGAGGACGAACAGGGAACTCTGGAAACACCATATATTTT. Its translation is CASRGRTGNSGNTIYF.

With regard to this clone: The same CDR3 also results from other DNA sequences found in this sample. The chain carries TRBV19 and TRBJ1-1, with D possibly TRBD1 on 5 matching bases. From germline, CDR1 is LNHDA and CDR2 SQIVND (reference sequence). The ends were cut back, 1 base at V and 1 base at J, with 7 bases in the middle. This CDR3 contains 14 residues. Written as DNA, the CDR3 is TGTGCCAGTAGTATAGGGCAGGGGAACACTGAAGCTTTCTTT. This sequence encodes CASSIGQGNTEAFF.

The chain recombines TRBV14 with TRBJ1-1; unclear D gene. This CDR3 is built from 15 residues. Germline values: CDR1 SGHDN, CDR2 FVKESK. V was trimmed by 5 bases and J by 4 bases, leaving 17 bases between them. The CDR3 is CASSWLRVGGTEAFF. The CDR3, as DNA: TGTGCCAGCAGCTGGTTACGGGTCGGCGGCACTGAAGCTTTCTTT.

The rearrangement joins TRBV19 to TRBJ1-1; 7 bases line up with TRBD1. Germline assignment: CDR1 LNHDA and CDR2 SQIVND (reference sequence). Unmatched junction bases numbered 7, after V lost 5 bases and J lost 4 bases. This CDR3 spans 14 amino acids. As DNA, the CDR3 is TGTGCCAGTAGTTTTCCAGGGGGGAGCACTGAAGCTTTCTTT. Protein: CASSFPGGSTEAFF.

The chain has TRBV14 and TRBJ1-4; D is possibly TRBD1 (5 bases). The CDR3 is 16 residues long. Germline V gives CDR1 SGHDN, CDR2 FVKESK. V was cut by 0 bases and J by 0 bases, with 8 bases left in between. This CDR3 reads CASSQDPGSTNEKLFF. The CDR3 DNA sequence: TGTGCCAGCAGCCAAGACCCAGGGTCAACTAATGAAAAACTGTTTTTT.

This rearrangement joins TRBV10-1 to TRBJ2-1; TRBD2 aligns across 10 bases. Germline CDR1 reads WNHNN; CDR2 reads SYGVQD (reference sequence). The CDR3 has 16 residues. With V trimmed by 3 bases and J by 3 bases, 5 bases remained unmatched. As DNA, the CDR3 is TGCGCCAGCAGTGACCCGATAGCGGGGGGCTACAATGAGCAGTTCTTC. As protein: CASSDPIAGGYNEQFF.

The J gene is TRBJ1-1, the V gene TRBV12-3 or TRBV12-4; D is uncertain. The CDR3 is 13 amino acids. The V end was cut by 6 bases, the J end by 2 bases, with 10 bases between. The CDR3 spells CASSWAGNTEAFF. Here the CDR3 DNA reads TGTGCCAGCAGCTGGGCAGGTAACACTGAAGCTTTCTTT.

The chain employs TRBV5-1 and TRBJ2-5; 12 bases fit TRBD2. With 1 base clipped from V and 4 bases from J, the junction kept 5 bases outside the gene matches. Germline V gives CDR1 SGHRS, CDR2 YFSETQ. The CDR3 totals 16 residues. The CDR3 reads CASSLWSSGRGETQYF. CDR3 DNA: TGCGCCAGCAGCTTGTGGTCTAGCGGGAGGGGAGAGACCCAGTACTTC.

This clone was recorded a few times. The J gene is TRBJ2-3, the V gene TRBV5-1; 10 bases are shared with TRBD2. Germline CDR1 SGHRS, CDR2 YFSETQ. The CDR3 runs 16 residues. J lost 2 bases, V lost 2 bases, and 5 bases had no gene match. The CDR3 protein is CASSFFLAGATDTQYF. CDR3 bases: TGCGCCAGCAGCTTTTTCCTAGCGGGGGCCACAGATACGCAGTATTTT.

This CDR3 is CASSQGTSGLSYEQYF. The CDR3 DNA reads TGTGCCAGCAGCCAAGGAACTAGCGGGCTCTCCTACGAGCAGTACTTC. The genes are TRBV21-1 and TRBJ2-7; TRBD2 is the table's D call, not checked against the DNA. TRBV21-1 has pseudogene status. CDR3 length: 16 residues.

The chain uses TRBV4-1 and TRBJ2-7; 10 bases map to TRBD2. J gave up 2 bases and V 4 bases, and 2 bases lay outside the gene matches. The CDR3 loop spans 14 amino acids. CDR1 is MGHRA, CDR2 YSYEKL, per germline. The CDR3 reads CASSPSGGTYEQYF. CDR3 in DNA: TGCGCCAGCAGCCCTAGCGGGGGCACCTACGAGCAGTACTTC.

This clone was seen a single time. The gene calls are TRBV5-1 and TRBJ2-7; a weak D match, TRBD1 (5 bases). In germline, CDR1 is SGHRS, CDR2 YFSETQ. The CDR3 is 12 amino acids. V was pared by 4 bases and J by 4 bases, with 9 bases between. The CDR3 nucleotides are TGCGCCAGCAGCGAGCAGGGATACGAGCAGTACTTC. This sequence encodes CASSEQGYEQYF.

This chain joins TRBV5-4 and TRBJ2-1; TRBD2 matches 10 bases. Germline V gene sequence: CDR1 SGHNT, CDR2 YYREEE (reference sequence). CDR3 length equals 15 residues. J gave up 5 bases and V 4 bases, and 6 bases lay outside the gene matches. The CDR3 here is CASSPELAGDNEQFF. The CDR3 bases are TGTGCCAGCAGCCCCGAGCTAGCGGGGGACAATGAGCAGTTCTTC.

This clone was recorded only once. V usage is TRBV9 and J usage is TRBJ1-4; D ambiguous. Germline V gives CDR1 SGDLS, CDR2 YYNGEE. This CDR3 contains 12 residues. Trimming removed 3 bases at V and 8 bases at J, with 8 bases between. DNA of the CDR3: TGTGCCAGCAGCGGAGGAGGCGAAAAACTGTTTTTT. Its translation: CASSGGGEKLFF.

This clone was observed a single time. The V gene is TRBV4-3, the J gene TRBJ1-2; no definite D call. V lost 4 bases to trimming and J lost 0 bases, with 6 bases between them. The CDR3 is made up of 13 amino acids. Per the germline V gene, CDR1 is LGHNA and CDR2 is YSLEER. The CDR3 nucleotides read TGCGCCAGCAGCCCCGGGGCTAACTATGGCTACACCTTC. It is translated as CASSPGANYGYTF.

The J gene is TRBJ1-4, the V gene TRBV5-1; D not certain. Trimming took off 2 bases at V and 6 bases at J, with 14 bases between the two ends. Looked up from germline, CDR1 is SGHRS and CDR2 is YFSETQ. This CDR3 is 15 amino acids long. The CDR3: CASSFDESEDEKLFF. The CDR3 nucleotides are TGCGCCAGCAGCTTTGATGAATCGGAGGATGAAAAACTGTTTTTT.

The CDR3 sequence is CASSFLLAGGIGNEQFF. The CDR3 DNA is TGTGCCAGCAGTTTCCTGCTAGCGGGAGGTATTGGTAATGAGCAGTTCTTC. The chain employs TRBV27 and TRBJ2-1, with 11 bases identical to TRBD2. Germline trimming cut 3 bases from V and 7 bases from J; bases unmatched to any gene: 11. Looked up from germline, CDR1 is MNHEY and CDR2 is SMNVEV (reference sequence). This CDR3 is built from 17 residues.

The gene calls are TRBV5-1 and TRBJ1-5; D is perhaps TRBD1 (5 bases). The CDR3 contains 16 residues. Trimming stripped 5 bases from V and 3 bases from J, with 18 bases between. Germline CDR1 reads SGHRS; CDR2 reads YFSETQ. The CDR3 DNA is TGCGCCAGCAGTTTAAACCCTACAGGCGCCAATCAGCCCCAGCATTTT. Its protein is CASSLNPTGANQPQHF.

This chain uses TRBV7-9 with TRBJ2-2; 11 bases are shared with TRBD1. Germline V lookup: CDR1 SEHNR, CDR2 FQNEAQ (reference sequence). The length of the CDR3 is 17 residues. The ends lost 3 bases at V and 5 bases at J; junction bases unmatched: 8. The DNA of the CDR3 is TGTGCCAGCAGCTTCCTAGGACAGGGGGCAGGAACCGGGGAGCTGTTTTTT. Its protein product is CASSFLGQGAGTGELFF.

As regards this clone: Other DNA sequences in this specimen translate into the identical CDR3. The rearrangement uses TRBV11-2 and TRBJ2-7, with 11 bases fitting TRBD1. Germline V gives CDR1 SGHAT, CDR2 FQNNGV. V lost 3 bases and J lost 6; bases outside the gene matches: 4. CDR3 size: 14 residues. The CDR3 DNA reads TGTGCCAGCAGCTTTGGACAGGGGGCTTTCGAGCAGTACTTC. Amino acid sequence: CASSFGQGAFEQYF.

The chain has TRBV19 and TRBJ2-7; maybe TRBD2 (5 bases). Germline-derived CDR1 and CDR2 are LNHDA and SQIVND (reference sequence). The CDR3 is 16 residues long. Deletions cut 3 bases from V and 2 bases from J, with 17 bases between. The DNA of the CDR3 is TGTGCCAGTAGTATGTCTAGCCAACCTCCGGCCTACGAGCAGTACTTC. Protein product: CASSMSSQPPAYEQYF.

CDR3 DNA: TGCAGTGCTAGTGTGTTCCTAGCGGGAAACTACGAGCAGTACTTC. It encodes CSASVFLAGNYEQYF. The V call is TRBV20-1, the J call TRBJ2-7; 9 bases agree with TRBD2. The trim removed 3 bases at V and 3 bases at J, leaving 9 bases unmatched. This CDR3 is 15 amino acids long. Germline CDR1 and CDR2: DFQATT and SNEGSKA (reference sequence).

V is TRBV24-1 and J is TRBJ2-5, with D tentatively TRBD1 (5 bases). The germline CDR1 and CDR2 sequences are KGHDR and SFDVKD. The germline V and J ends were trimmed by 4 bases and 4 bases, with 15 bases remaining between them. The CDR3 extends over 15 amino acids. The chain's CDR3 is CATSDPRTQGETQYF. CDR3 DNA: TGTGCCACCAGTGACCCGAGGACCCAGGGAGAGACCCAGTACTTC.

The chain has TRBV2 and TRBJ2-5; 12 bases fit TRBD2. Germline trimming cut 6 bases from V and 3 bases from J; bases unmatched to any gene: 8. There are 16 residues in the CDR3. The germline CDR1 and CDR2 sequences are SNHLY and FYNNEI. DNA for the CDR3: TGTGCCAGCAGCCGGAGGACTAGCGGGGAGGAAGAGACCCAGTACTTC. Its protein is CASSRRTSGEEETQYF.

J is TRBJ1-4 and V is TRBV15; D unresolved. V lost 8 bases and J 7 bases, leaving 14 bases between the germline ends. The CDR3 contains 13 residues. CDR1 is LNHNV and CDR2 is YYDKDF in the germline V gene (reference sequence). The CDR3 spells CATALRVREKLFF. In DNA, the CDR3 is TGTGCCACCGCCCTGCGGGTTCGTGAAAAACTGTTTTTT.

The CDR3 sequence: CASSLLTGVGIDGTEAFF. The CDR3 bases are TGTGCCAGCAGTTTACTAACAGGGGTGGGGATTGACGGCACTGAAGCTTTCTTT. The V and J genes are TRBV28 and TRBJ1-1; the match to TRBD1 covers 7 bases. The CDR3 extends over 18 amino acids. The trim removed 2 bases at V and 4 bases at J, leaving 16 bases unmatched. Germline V gene data show CDR1 as MDHEN and CDR2 as SYDVKM.

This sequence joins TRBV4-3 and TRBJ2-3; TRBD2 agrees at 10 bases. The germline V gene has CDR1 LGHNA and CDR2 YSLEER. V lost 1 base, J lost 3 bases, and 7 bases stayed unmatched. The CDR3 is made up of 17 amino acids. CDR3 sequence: CASSQGAAGGPTDTQYF. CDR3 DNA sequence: TGCGCCAGCAGCCAAGGGGCAGCGGGAGGGCCAACAGATACGCAGTATTTT.